Below are 10 T cell receptor beta chains sequenced from a single sample in a study of shared clonotypes between healthy human individuals (dated by TCRdb to 2018 to 2020). The library was obtained by the immunoSEQ multiplex PCR assay. Sourced from immuneACCESS, this table was stored by TCRdb with only in-frame sequences that have V and J called. A share of the clones is absent; for the studies checked, an unresolved V gene accounts for under half, and the remainder has no known explanation. Here the sample has a few million clones; 90% to 95% occur a single time. The leading ten clones occupy 0.13% to 0.15% of the sample. Sequencing was done on a sample of naive CD4+ T cells sorted from blood. The cell subset or site label of this sample denotes: CD45RA+ positively selected. Every receptor here comes from a man aged 18 to 29 in good health.

The J gene is TRBJ2-1, the V gene TRBV6-1, with TRBD2 identical over 9 bases. Trimming at V came to 7 bases and at J to 14 bases, leaving 15 bases not matched to a gene. Germline V gives CDR1 MNHNS, CDR2 SASEGT. The CDR3 has 14 amino acids. The CDR3 DNA reads TGTGCCAGCAACGGGGCGACTAGCGGAAAGGTGGAGTTCTTC. Protein product: CASNGATSGKVEFF.

The chain carries TRBV5-1 and TRBJ2-1; D might be TRBD2 (6 bases). CDR1 and CDR2 from the germline V gene are SGHRS and YFSETQ. The CDR3 sequence is 14 residues long. The V end lost 4 bases, the J end lost 9 bases, and 17 bases lay between the germline ends. The CDR3 nucleotides are TGCGCCAGCAGCCCCGAGCCGGGAGCGGGTGAGCAGTTCTTC. Encoded protein: CASSPEPGAGEQFF.

The chain combines TRBV19 with TRBJ2-7; TRBD2 agrees at 9 bases. CDR1 and CDR2 from the germline V gene are LNHDA and SQIVND (reference sequence). Trimming removed 7 bases from V and 0 bases from J; junction bases left unmatched: 10. The CDR3 contains 16 residues. This CDR3 is CASTRLAGDPSYEQYF. For the CDR3, the DNA is TGTGCCAGTACCCGCTTAGCGGGAGACCCCTCCTACGAGCAGTACTTC.

V usage is TRBV7-2 and J usage is TRBJ2-7, with 9 bases aligning to TRBD2. Unmatched junction bases numbered 8, after V lost 5 bases and J lost 0 bases. Germline assignment: CDR1 SGHTA and CDR2 FQGNSA. CDR3 length equals 16 residues. In nucleotides, the CDR3 is TGTGCCAGCAGCCTCGGAGCGGGAGGATCCTCCTACGAGCAGTACTTC. It is translated as CASSLGAGGSSYEQYF.

This rearrangement joins TRBV2 to TRBJ2-1; 9 bases fit TRBD2. Germline-derived CDR1 and CDR2 are SNHLY and FYNNEI. The junction had 2 bases not matched to a gene; V was cut back by 1 base and J by 10 bases. The CDR3 runs to 13 residues. CDR3 bases: TGTGCCAGCAGTGAAGGGGGACTAGCCGAGCAGTTCTTC. Its translation is CASSEGGLAEQFF.

Comments on this clone: Mismatch with germline at one junction end may stem from a read error. CDR3 bases: TGTGCCAGCAGCCGAAGAAATGGGCAGTTCTTC. Translating it yields CASSRRNGQFF. The chain has TRBV6-6 and TRBJ2-1; D gene unclear. The CDR3 contains 11 residues. The germline CDR1 and CDR2 sequences are MNHNY and SVGAGI (reference sequence).

The gene calls are TRBV4-3 and TRBJ2-2, with TRBD2 identical over 11 bases. After removal of 5 bases from V and 0 bases from J, the junction contained 17 bases not matched to a gene. Germline values: CDR1 LGHNA, CDR2 YSLEER. The CDR3 spans 21 residues. This CDR3 is CASSKRAAGLAVLANTGELFF. CDR3 bases: TGCGCCAGCAGCAAAAGAGCAGCGGGACTAGCGGTTCTCGCGAACACCGGGGAGCTGTTTTTT.

The CDR3: CASSLDGTTGELFF. The CDR3 DNA is TGCGCCAGCAGCTTGGACGGAACCACCGGGGAGCTGTTTTTT. V gene TRBV5-1 combines with J gene TRBJ2-2; D gene ambiguous. The V gene's germline CDR1 is SGHRS and CDR2 YFSETQ. Trimming stripped 0 bases from V and 4 bases from J, with 7 bases between. The CDR3 is made up of 14 amino acids.

V is TRBV10-3 and J is TRBJ1-1; D gene ambiguous. Trimming removed 7 bases from V and 4 bases from J, with 13 bases in between. Germline CDR1 and CDR2: ENHRY and SYGVKD. CDR3 length: 13 amino acids. The CDR3 loop reads CAINYGVGTEAFF. The CDR3 DNA reads as TGTGCCATCAATTATGGGGTGGGCACTGAAGCTTTCTTT.

V usage is TRBV2 and J usage is TRBJ1-5, with D possibly TRBD1 on 5 matching bases. V lost 1 base to trimming and J lost 5 bases, with 9 bases between them. Germline values: CDR1 SNHLY, CDR2 FYNNEI. The CDR3 contains 14 residues. CDR3 sequence (DNA): TGTGCCAGCAGTGAAGGCGGGGGTCATCAGCCCCAGCATTTT. The encoded protein is CASSEGGGHQPQHF.